The 2 T cell receptor beta chains presented below share a single source sample, sequenced in a study of T cell repertoires in cytomegalovirus infection (dated by TCRdb to between 2017 and 2020). The sequencer was an Illumina HiSeq 1500. In-frame beta chains were kept once TCRdb had trimmed the public reads at Q25 with fastp and called clones with MiXCR. Identical CDR3 protein sequences are pooled into one entry, listed with their most common genes and DNA. Here the sample has 200,000 to 300,000 distinct CDR3 sequences; approximately 9.2% occur a single time. The ten top clones hold around 16% of the sample. The sequencing sample was made of PBMCs. These receptors were taken from a human donor in good health (CMV status not recorded). Some clones in this sample may be carry-over from other donors' samples.

This clonotype was found many times. The V gene is TRBV7-2, the J gene TRBJ2-3, with no clear D. Germline CDR1 is SGHTA and CDR2 is FQGNSA. The CDR3 runs 12 residues. Trimming cost V 4 bases and J 7 bases, with 9 bases left between them. The DNA for the CDR3 is TGTGCCAGCAGCTCGCAGCTGAATACGCAGTATTTT. Its protein product is CASSSQLNTQYF.

This clonotype was observed a handful of times. The genes are TRBV7-2 and TRBJ2-1; weak D call: TRBD2 (6 bases). Germline CDR1 and CDR2: SGHTA and FQGNSA. V gave up 11 bases and J gave up 7 bases, with 21 bases separating them. The CDR3 has 14 residues. The CDR3 coding sequence is TGTGCCGACGGGGGATACGGTGGGGTGAATGAGCAGTTCTTC. Residues: CADGGYGGVNEQFF. The complete variable domain, with remaining parts taken from reference TRBV7-2 and TRBJ2-1, reads GAGVSQSPSNKVTEKGKDVELRCDPISGHTALYWYRQSLGQGLEFLIYFQGNSAPDKSGLPSDRFSAERTGGSVSTLTIQRTQQEDSAVYLCADGGYGGVNEQFFGPGTRLTVL.